The T cell receptor (beta chain) under discussion was sequenced for a study of blood T cell repertoires in COVID-19. Looking at the study overall: There were acute and convalescent COVID-19 samples, and they came from the United States, Italy and Spain.

TCRdb keeps only in-frame clones here, not all; method: immunoSEQ multiplex PCR. The data show 200,000 to 250,000 clones, approximately 88% seen once. Only a few counts were recorded for this clone. Input material: PBMCs or T cells enriched from blood (not recorded which). The clonotype originates from a woman in her 30s who had been exposed to COVID-19.

The CDR3, as DNA: TGTGCCAGCAGCTTGGACAGCCGAAACACCATATATTTT. This encodes CASSLDSRNTIYF. The chain recombines TRBV7-6 with TRBJ1-3, with D possibly being TRBD1 (6 bases). Germline CDR1 SGHVS, CDR2 FNYEAQ. The CDR3 has 13 amino acids. The V gene lost 3 bases and the J gene lost 5 bases, with 8 bases spanning the gap.